What follows is one T cell receptor beta chain and its context. Its target is unknown. The data were taken from a study of cytomegalovirus exposure and HLA in healthy donors. Study results and caveats: Rates of TCR association differed by HLA locus in a later analysis, with DRB1 highest and HLA-C lowest. The later analysis indicated that the majority of CMV-associated TCR beta chains appeared HLA-restricted. Donors were assumed by presence/absence analyses to have roughly uniform sequencing depth.

The CDR3 spans 12 residues. The V segment lost 4 bases and the J segment 9 bases; nucleotides outside the gene matches: 3. Germline CDR1 and CDR2: MNHEY and SVGAGI. Use of 60 Vbeta and 13 Jbeta primers characterized the PCR. Original processing methods: Later, 65 million to 85 million unique TCR beta chains were counted in an analysis, and about 10 million of them were shared. Assay used: immunoSEQ multiplex PCR; TCRdb lists only in-frame clones, some missing. V and J calls and clone size follow that table, whereas D and trimming were derived from the DNA. This table holds 25,000 to 35,000 clones. Sequencing used PBMCs. The V and J genes are TRBV6-5 and TRBJ1-1; the match to TRBD1 covers 9 bases. The clonotype originates from a man aged 35-49 years in good health and CMV-seronegative. CDR3 in amino acids: CASSFTGGKAFF. For the CDR3, the DNA is TGTGCCAGCAGTTTCACAGGGGGCAAAGCTTTCTTT.